These 31 T cell receptor beta chains share one sample of origin, sequenced in a study of blood T cell repertoires in COVID-19 (TCRdb year 2020). The protocol used for the library was the immunoSEQ multiplex PCR assay. TCRdb retrieved this table from immuneACCESS and kept in-frame rearrangements only. Not all clones are present; in checked studies, unresolved V genes account for under half, and no reason is known for the remainder. Counted in this sample were hundreds of thousands of clones; 89% of them appeared once. Around 6.5% of the sample is in the top ten clones. Sequencing was carried out using peripheral blood. The origin of the receptors is a man aged 60-69 years who had recovered from COVID-19.

The chain carries TRBV7-9 and TRBJ2-7; TRBD1 might be the D (5 bases). Per germline, CDR1 SEHNR and CDR2 FQNEAQ (reference sequence). The CDR3 length is 13 residues. The ends were cut back, 3 bases at V and 3 bases at J, with 9 bases in the middle. Written as DNA, the CDR3 is TGTGCCAGCAGCTTCGAGACAGACTACGAGCAGTACTTC. It translates to CASSFETDYEQYF.

The gene calls are TRBV6-6 and TRBJ1-1, with D possibly being TRBD1 (6 bases). Trimming shortened V by 3 bases and J by 4 bases, and 9 bases separated the two germline ends. Germline V gene sequence: CDR1 MNHNY, CDR2 SVGAGI (reference sequence). The CDR3 totals 13 residues. DNA of the CDR3: TGTGCCAGCAGTTATAAAGGGGGCACTGAAGCTTTCTTT. Its protein is CASSYKGGTEAFF.

This clone occurred once. One junction end disagrees with the germline gene, perhaps due to a read error. The chain employs TRBV12-3 or TRBV12-4 and TRBJ1-1; D remains unclear. The CDR3 is made up of 13 amino acids. The CDR3, as DNA: TGTGCCAGCAGCCTAAGCTGGAACACTAAAGCTTTCTTT. Residues: CASSLSWNTKAFF.

The chain employs TRBV15 and TRBJ1-4; no definite D call. CDR3 length: 16 residues. In germline, CDR1 is LNHNV, CDR2 YYDKDF (reference sequence). The V end was cut by 5 bases, the J end by 8 bases, with 21 bases between. In DNA form, the CDR3 reads TGTGCCACCAGCGGCGAGTTCGGGAGAGTAGAAGAAAAACTGTTTTTT. It yields the protein CATSGEFGRVEEKLFF.

The count of this clone is one. The chain has TRBV7-2 and TRBJ2-1, with 7 bases aligning to TRBD1. Germline V gene lookup returns CDR1 SGHTA and CDR2 FQGNSA. CDR3 size: 15 residues. J gave up 7 bases and V 1 base, and 7 bases lay outside the gene matches. The CDR3 DNA sequence: TGTGCCAGCAGCTTAGACAGGGGTTATTGGAATGAGCAGTTCTTC. Translated: CASSLDRGYWNEQFF.

The chain recombines TRBV2 with TRBJ1-1; a weak D match, TRBD1 (6 bases). Germline CDR1 reads SNHLY; CDR2 reads FYNNEI. The V gene lost 8 bases and the J gene lost 4 bases, with 14 bases spanning the gap. CDR3 size: 13 residues. CDR3 coding DNA: TGTGCCAGCGTTTTAACAGGGAGCACTGAAGCTTTCTTT. Residues: CASVLTGSTEAFF.

The V call is TRBV19, the J call TRBJ2-2, with 7 bases matching TRBD1. V was clipped by 7 bases and J by 3 bases; unmatched bases: 8. The V gene's germline CDR1 is LNHDA and CDR2 SQIVND (reference sequence). CDR3 length: 15 residues. CDR3 sequence (DNA): TGTGCCAGTACCCCGACAGGGAGCTACACCGGGGAGCTGTTTTTT. Its translation is CASTPTGSYTGELFF. The entire variable domain, with the rest obtained from reference TRBV19 and TRBJ2-2, is as follows: DGGITQSPKYLFRKEGQNVTLSCEQNLNHDAMYWYRQDPGQGLRLIYYSQIVNDFQKGDIAEGYSVSREKKESFPLTVTSAQKNPTAFYLCASTPTGSYTGELFFGEGSRLTVL.

This clone was seen just once. The chain combines TRBV15 with TRBJ2-7; 10 bases are a match to TRBD1. Germline CDR1 reads LNHNV; CDR2 reads YYDKDF (reference sequence). Germline trimming cut 2 bases from V and 0 bases from J; bases unmatched to any gene: 4. CDR3 length: 16 residues. CDR3 region: CATSRWGQGSSYEQYF. CDR3 in DNA: TGTGCCACCAGCAGATGGGGACAGGGGAGCTCCTACGAGCAGTACTTC.

V usage is TRBV7-8 and J usage is TRBJ2-1; 11 bases are a match to TRBD2. The CDR3 extends over 17 amino acids. Germline lookup yields CDR1 SGHVS and CDR2 FQNEAQ. J lost 3 bases, V lost 3 bases, and 7 bases had no gene match. CDR3 sequence (DNA): TGTGCCAGCAGCTTGGGGGGACTAGCGGACCGCTACAATGAGCAGTTCTTC. It is translated as CASSLGGLADRYNEQFF. The whole variable domain, filled in from reference TRBV7-8 and TRBJ2-1, reads GAGVSQSPRYKVAKRGQDVALRCDPISGHVSLFWYQQALGQGPEFLTYFQNEAQLDKSGLPSDRFFAERPEGSVSTLKIQRTQQEDSAVYLCASSLGGLADRYNEQFFGPGTRLTVL.

V gene TRBV5-1 combines with J gene TRBJ2-7, with 8 bases identical to TRBD1. V lost 3 bases to trimming and J lost 4 bases; unmatched junction nucleotides: 6. The CDR3 has 14 amino acids. Germline V lookup: CDR1 SGHRS, CDR2 YFSETQ. The CDR3 region has the DNA TGCGCCAGCAGCTCTCAGGGGGCCGGGTACGAGCAGTACTTC. Amino acids: CASSSQGAGYEQYF.

The genes are TRBV30 and TRBJ1-1, with D tentatively TRBD1 (6 bases). Germline V gene lookup returns CDR1 GTSNPN and CDR2 SVGIG (reference sequence). The ends were cut back, 2 bases at V and 10 bases at J, with 8 bases in the middle. The CDR3 is made up of 10 amino acids. The CDR3 sequence: CAWSRQAAFF. The CDR3 coding sequence is TGTGCCTGGAGTAGACAGGCAGCTTTCTTT.

The V call is TRBV28, the J call TRBJ2-7; 8 nucleotides agree with TRBD2. CDR1 and CDR2 from the germline V gene are MDHEN and SYDVKM. The CDR3 runs to 13 residues. Unmatched junction bases numbered 12, after V lost 11 bases and J lost 6 bases. The CDR3 spells CAHRASGRSEQYF. The CDR3, as DNA: TGTGCCCACCGGGCTAGCGGGCGGTCCGAGCAGTACTTC.

This chain joins TRBV10-3 and TRBJ1-1, with D possibly being TRBD1 (5 bases). The V gene lost 5 bases and the J gene lost 7 bases, with 8 bases spanning the gap. Germline V gene lookup returns CDR1 ENHRY and CDR2 SYGVKD. The CDR3 extends over 11 amino acids. The chain's CDR3 is CAISSRVEAFF. The CDR3 DNA reads TGTGCCATCAGTTCCAGGGTTGAAGCTTTCTTT.

This chain connects TRBV3-1 (or the pseudogene TRBV3-2) to TRBJ1-1, with 7 bases that match TRBD1. Germline V gene sequence: CDR1 LGHDT, CDR2 YNNKEL (reference sequence). This CDR3 has 14 amino acids. V lost 1 base, J lost 4 bases, and 3 bases stayed unmatched. CDR3 in amino acids: CASSQGQGSTEAFF. The CDR3 DNA reads TGTGCCAGCAGCCAAGGACAGGGTAGCACTGAAGCTTTCTTT.

The CDR3 nucleotides read TGCGCCAGCAGTGCAAAAGATACGCAGTATTTT. Encoded protein: CASSAKDTQYF. The rearrangement uses TRBV10-2 and TRBJ2-3, with no clear D. CDR1 and CDR2 from the germline V gene are WSHSY and SAAADI. V was clipped by 4 bases and J by 5 bases, with 4 bases between them. The CDR3 sequence is 11 residues long.

This clone was counted between two and nine times. This chain links TRBV5-6 with TRBJ1-5, with TRBD1 matching 8 bases. J lost 1 base, V lost 3 bases, and 0 bases had no gene match. From germline, CDR1 is SGHDT and CDR2 YYEEEE. The length of the CDR3 is 14 residues. The CDR3 reads CASSWTGSNQPQHF. For the CDR3, the DNA is TGTGCCAGCAGCTGGACAGGGAGCAATCAGCCCCAGCATTTT.

Here the CDR3 reads CASSFRGKAGELFF. In DNA form, the CDR3 reads TGTGCCAGCAGCTTCAGAGGGAAGGCCGGGGAGCTGTTTTTT. The V and J genes are TRBV11-3 and TRBJ2-2, with a possible D match to TRBD2 (5 bases). Looked up from germline, CDR1 is SGHNT and CDR2 is YENEEA. Trimming stripped 3 bases from V and 6 bases from J, with 11 bases between. This CDR3 contains 14 residues.

The gene calls are TRBV7-2 and TRBJ1-5; TRBD1 matches at 10 bases. Trimming cost V 5 bases and J 6 bases; bases outside gene matches: 4. Germline CDR1 is SGHTA and CDR2 is FQGNSA. The CDR3 sequence is 14 residues long. Here the CDR3 DNA reads TGTGCCAGCAGCCCGACAGGGGGCTTTCAGCCCCAGCATTTT. This translates into CASSPTGGFQPQHF.

The sample holds a few counts of this clone. The chain recombines TRBV9 with TRBJ1-2; D may be TRBD1 (6 bases). The CDR3 sequence is 15 residues long. V dropped 0 bases and J dropped 2 bases, with 11 bases sitting between them. Germline V gene lookup returns CDR1 SGDLS and CDR2 YYNGEE. CDR3 in amino acids: CASSVAARGNYGYTF. The CDR3 DNA reads as TGTGCCAGCAGCGTAGCTGCCAGGGGAAACTATGGCTACACCTTC.

The chain is built from TRBV4-2 and TRBJ2-3; 9 nucleotides agree with TRBD2. This CDR3 region has 14 residues. Trimming cost V 8 bases and J 4 bases; bases outside gene matches: 7. Germline values: CDR1 LGHNA, CDR2 YNFKEQ. For the CDR3, the DNA is TGTGCCAGCCGGGGCGGGGGGGCTGCAGATACGCAGTATTTT. Encoded protein: CASRGGGAADTQYF.

The rearrangement links TRBV5-1 to TRBJ1-2; D unclear. The germline V and J ends were trimmed by 2 bases and 4 bases, with 6 bases remaining between them. Germline V gene sequence: CDR1 SGHRS, CDR2 YFSETQ. CDR3 length: 12 residues. The CDR3 here is CASSFGTYGYTF. The DNA for the CDR3 is TGCGCCAGCAGCTTCGGTACCTATGGCTACACCTTC.

This clone was seen only once. CDR3 nucleotide sequence: TGTGCCAGCAGCGTAGCGGCAGGGGGTCAGCCCCAGCATTTT. It yields the protein CASSVAAGGQPQHF. This chain uses TRBV9 with TRBJ1-5; TRBD1 agrees at 7 bases. The junction had 3 bases not matched to a gene; V was cut back by 0 bases and J by 6 bases. CDR3 length: 14 residues. The germline gives CDR1 SGDLS, CDR2 YYNGEE.

The rearrangement joins TRBV13 to TRBJ2-1; TRBD2 matches at 10 bases. Germline CDR1 and CDR2: PRHDT and FYEKMQ (reference sequence). V gave up 3 bases and J gave up 7 bases; unmatched junction bases: 15. CDR3 length: 18 residues. The CDR3 DNA reads TGTGCCAGCAGCTTCGCAGGGGCTAGCGGGAGATATGAGAATGAGCAGTTCTTC. Amino acid sequence: CASSFAGASGRYENEQFF. Complete variable domain (other parts from reference TRBV13 and TRBJ2-1): AAGVIQSPRHLIKEKRETATLKCYPIPRHDTVYWYQQGPGQDPQFLISFYEKMQSDKGSIPDRFSAQQFSDYHSELNMSSLELGDSALYFCASSFAGASGRYENEQFFGPGTRLTVL.

This sequence joins TRBV20-1 and TRBJ2-7, with 11 positions matching TRBD2. The length of the CDR3 is 16 residues. Germline CDR1 DFQATT, CDR2 SNEGSKA (reference sequence). V trimming: 3 bases; J trimming: 2 bases; junction bases outside the gene matches: 9. The CDR3 loop is CSASAGGLAETYEQYF. CDR3 DNA sequence: TGCAGTGCTAGTGCGGGGGGACTAGCGGAGACCTACGAGCAGTACTTC.

V gene TRBV5-4 combines with J gene TRBJ2-7; TRBD1 aligns across 9 bases. This CDR3 spans 14 amino acids. V dropped 8 bases and J dropped 5; count of bases not matched to a gene: 11. Germline CDR1 SGHNT, CDR2 YYREEE (reference sequence). In nucleotides, the CDR3 is TGTGCCAGTATGCCCCGGACAGGGGTGGACGAGCAGTACTTC. Amino acid sequence: CASMPRTGVDEQYF. The full variable domain, in which reference TRBV5-4 and TRBJ2-7 provide the parts outside the CDR3, is ETGVTQSPTHLIKTRGQQVTLRCSSQSGHNTVSWYQQALGQGPQFIFQYYREEENGRGNFPPRFSGLQFPNYSSELNVNALELDDSALYLCASMPRTGVDEQYFGPGTRLTVT.

This chain joins TRBV5-1 and TRBJ2-2; 7 positions agree with TRBD1. Germline values: CDR1 SGHRS, CDR2 YFSETQ. J lost 4 bases, V lost 5 bases, and 8 bases had no gene match. The CDR3 length is 15 residues. This CDR3 reads CASRYNAGGTGELFF. The DNA of the CDR3 is TGCGCCAGCAGGTACAATGCAGGGGGCACCGGGGAGCTGTTTTTT.

The chain joins TRBV21-1 to TRBJ2-3; the table's D gene call, TRBD2, was not cross checked with the DNA. TRBV21-1 has pseudogene status. The CDR3 totals 18 residues. This CDR3 reads CASSKGPCLGGSTDTQYF. The CDR3 DNA is TGTGCCAGCAGCAAAGGACCATGTCTGGGCGGGAGCACAGATACGCAGTATTTT.

Only a few counts were recorded for this clone. The V gene is TRBV2, the J gene TRBJ1-3; TRBD1 might be the D (6 bases). CDR1 and CDR2 (germline): SNHLY, FYNNEI. CDR3 length equals 13 residues. Trimming removed 7 bases from V and 2 bases from J, with 9 bases in between. The CDR3 sequence is CASIRGAGNTIYF. The CDR3 bases are TGTGCCAGCATCAGGGGTGCTGGAAACACCATATATTTT.

The chain links TRBV28 to TRBJ2-1; 7 nucleotides line up with TRBD2. This CDR3 spans 15 amino acids. V shed 7 bases, J shed 1 base, and the junction held 7 bases outside the gene matches. Germline loops: CDR1 MDHEN, CDR2 SYDVKM. The DNA for the CDR3 is TGTGCCAGCACCGAAACCGGGGGGTCCTACAATGAGCAGTTCTTC. It yields the protein CASTETGGSYNEQFF.

Note on this clone: The junction differs from germline at one of its ends, possibly a read error. V is TRBV7-7 and J is TRBJ2-2; possibly TRBD1 for D (6 bases). The CDR3 spans 15 residues. The germline V gene has CDR1 SSHAT and CDR2 FNYEAQ (reference sequence). CDR3 region: CASSPRGRNTGELFF. CDR3 nucleotides: TGTGCTAGCAGCCCCAGGGGAAGGAACACCGGGGAGCTGTTTTTT.

The chain links TRBV19 to TRBJ2-5, with TRBD2 matching 11 bases. The junction had 6 bases not matched to a gene; V was cut back by 5 bases and J by 4 bases. CDR3 length equals 15 residues. Germline lookup yields CDR1 LNHDA and CDR2 SQIVND (reference sequence). In nucleotides, the CDR3 is TGTGCCAGTAGTCGTAGCGGGGGGGCCGGAGAGACCCAGTACTTC. Amino acids: CASSRSGGAGETQYF.